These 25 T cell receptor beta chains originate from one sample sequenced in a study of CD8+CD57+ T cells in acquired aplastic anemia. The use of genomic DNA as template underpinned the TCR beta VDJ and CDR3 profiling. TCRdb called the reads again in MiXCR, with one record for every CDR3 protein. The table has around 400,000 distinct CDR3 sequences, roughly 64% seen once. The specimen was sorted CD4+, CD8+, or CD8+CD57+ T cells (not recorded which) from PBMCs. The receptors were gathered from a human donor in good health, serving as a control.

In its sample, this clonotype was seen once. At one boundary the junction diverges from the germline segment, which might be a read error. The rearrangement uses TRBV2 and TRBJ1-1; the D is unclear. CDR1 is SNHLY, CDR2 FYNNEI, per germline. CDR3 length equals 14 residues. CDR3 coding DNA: TGTGGCAGCAGTTACTCGATTCGGCGCGTTGAAGCTTTCTTT. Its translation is CGSSYSIRRVEAFF. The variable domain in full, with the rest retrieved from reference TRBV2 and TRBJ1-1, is EPEVTQTPSHQVTQMGQEVILRCVPISNHLYFYWYRQILGQKVEFLVSFYNNEISEKSEIFDDQFSVERPDGSNFTLKIRSTKLEDSAMYFCGSSYSIRRVEAFFGQGTRLTVV.

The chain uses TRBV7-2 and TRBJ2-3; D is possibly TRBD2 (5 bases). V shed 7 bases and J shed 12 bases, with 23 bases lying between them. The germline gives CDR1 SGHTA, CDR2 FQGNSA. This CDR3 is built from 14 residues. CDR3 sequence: CASISNGVVETQYF. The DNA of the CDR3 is TGTGCCAGCATCAGTAACGGGGTTGTTGAGACCCAGTATTTT.

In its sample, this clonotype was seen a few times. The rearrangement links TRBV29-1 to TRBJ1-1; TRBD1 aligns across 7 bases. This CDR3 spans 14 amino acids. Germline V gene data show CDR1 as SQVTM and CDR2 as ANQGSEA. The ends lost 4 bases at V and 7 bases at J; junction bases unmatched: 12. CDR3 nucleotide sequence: TGCAGCGTTGGAGGGACAGAGGGAACTAATGAAGCTTTCTTT. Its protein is CSVGGTEGTNEAFF.

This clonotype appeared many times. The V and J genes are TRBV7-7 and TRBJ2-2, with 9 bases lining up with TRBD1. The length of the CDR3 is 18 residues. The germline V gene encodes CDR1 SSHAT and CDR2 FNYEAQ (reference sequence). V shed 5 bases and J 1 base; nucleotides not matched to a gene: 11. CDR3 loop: CASSHLRTGDLNTGELFF. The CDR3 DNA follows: TGTGCCAGCAGCCACCTACGGACAGGGGACCTGAACACCGGGGAGCTGTTTTTT.

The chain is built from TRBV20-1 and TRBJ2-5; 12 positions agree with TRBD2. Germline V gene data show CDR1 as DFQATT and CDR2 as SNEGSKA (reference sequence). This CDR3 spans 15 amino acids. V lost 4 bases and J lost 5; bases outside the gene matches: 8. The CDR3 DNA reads TGCAGTGCTATTTCGGGGACTAGCGGGCTGGAGACCCAGTACTTC. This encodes CSAISGTSGLETQYF.

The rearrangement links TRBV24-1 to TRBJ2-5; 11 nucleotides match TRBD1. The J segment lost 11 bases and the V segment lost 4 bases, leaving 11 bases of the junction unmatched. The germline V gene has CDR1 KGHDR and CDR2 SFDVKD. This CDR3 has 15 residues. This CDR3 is CATSDPGQGVNEQYF. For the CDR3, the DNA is TGTGCCACCAGTGACCCGGGACAGGGGGTGAATGAGCAGTACTTC.

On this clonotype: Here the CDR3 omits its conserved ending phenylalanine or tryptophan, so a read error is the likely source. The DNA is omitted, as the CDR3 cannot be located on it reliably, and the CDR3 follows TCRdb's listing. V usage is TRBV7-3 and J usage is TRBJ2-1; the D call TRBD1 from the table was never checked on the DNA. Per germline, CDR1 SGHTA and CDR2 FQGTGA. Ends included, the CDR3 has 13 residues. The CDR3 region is CASSEMGWGTEET.

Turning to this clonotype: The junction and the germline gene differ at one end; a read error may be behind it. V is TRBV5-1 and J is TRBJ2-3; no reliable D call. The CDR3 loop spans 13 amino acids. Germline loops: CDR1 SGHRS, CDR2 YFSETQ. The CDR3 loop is CASSLSGPGTQYF. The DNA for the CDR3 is TGTGCCAGCAGCCTCTCCGGGCCAGGTACGCAGTATTTT.

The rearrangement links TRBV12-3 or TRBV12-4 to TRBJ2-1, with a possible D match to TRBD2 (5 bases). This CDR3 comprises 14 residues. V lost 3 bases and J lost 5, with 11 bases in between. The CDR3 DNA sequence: TGTGCCAGCAGTTTGGAGGACTGGAACAATGAGCAGTTCTTC. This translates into CASSLEDWNNEQFF.

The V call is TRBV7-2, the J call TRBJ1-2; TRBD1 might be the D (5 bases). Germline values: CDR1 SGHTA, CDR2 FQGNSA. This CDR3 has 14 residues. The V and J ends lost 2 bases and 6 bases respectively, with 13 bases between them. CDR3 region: CASSLLFGGDGYTF. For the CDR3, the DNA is TGTGCCAGCAGCTTACTTTTTGGGGGGGATGGCTACACCTTC.

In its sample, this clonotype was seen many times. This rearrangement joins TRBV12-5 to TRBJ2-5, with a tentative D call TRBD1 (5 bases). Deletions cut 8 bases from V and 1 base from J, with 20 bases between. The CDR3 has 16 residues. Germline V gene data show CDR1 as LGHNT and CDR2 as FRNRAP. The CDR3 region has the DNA TGTGCTAGTAACTCCCTTCTCTCAGGGTCCCAAGAGACCCAGTACTTC. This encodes CASNSLLSGSQETQYF.

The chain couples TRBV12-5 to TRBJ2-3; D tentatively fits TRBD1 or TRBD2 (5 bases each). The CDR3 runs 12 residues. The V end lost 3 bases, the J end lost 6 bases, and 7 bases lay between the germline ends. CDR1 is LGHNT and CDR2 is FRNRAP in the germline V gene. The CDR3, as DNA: TGTGCTAGTGGTTTTGGGACCGATACGCAGTATTTT. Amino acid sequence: CASGFGTDTQYF.

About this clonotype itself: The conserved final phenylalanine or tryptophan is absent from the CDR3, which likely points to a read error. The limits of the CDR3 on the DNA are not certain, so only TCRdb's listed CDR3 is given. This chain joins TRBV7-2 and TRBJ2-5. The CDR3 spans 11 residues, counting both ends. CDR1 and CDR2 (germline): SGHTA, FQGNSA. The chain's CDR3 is CASSTSQATLS.

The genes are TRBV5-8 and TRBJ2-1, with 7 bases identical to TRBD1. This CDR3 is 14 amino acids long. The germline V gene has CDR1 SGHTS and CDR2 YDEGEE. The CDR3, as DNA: TGTGGTGCTAGGCCCGGACAGGCGTACAATGAGCAGTTCTTC. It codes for CGARPGQAYNEQFF.

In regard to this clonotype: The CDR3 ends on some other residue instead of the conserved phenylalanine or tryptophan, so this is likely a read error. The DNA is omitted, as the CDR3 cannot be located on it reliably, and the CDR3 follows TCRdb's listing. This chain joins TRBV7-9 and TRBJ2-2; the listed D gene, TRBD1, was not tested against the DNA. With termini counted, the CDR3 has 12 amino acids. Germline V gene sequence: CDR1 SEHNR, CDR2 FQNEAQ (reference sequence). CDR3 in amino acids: CASSHGATYNEQ.

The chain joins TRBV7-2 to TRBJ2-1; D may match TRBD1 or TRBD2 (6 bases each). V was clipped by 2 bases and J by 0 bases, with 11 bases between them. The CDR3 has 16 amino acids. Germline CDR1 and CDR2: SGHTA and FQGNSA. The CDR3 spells CASSLRGGLSYNEQFF. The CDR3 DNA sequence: TGTGCCAGCAGCTTAAGAGGGGGACTCTCCTACAATGAGCAGTTCTTC. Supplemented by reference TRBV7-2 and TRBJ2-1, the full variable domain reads GAGVSQSPSNKVTEKGKDVELRCDPISGHTALYWYRQSLGQGLEFLIYFQGNSAPDKSGLPSDRFSAERTGGSVSTLTIQRTQQEDSAVYLCASSLRGGLSYNEQFFGPGTRLTVL.

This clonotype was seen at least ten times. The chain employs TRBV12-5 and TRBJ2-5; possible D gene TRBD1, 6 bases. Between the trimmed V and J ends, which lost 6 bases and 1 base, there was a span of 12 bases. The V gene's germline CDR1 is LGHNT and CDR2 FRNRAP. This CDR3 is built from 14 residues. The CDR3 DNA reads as TGTGCTAGTGGCTCCGGACAGATCCAAGAGACCCAGTACTTC. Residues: CASGSGQIQETQYF. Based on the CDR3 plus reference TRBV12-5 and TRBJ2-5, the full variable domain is DARVTQTPRHKVTEMGQEVTMRCQPILGHNTVFWYRQTMMQGLELLAYFRNRAPLDDSGMPKDRFSAEMPDATLATLKIQPSEPRDSAVYFCASGSGQIQETQYFGPGTRLLVL.

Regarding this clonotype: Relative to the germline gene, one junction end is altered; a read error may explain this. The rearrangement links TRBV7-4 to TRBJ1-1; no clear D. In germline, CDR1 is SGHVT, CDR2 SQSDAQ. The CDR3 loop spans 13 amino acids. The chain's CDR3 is CASSHGLNTGAYF. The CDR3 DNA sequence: TGTGCCAGCAGCCACGGTCTGAACACTGGAGCTTACTTT.

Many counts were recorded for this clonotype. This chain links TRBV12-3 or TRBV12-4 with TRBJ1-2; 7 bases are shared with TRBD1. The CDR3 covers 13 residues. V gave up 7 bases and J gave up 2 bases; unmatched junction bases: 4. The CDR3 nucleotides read TGTGCCAGCACCTACAGGGGAAACTATGGCTACACCTTC. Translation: CASTYRGNYGYTF.

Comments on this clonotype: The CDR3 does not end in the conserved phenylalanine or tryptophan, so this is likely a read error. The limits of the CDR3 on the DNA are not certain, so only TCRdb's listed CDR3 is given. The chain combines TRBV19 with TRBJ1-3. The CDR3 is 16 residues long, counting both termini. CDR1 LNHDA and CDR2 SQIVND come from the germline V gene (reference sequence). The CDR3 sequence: CASTRDETGTGYSIPV.

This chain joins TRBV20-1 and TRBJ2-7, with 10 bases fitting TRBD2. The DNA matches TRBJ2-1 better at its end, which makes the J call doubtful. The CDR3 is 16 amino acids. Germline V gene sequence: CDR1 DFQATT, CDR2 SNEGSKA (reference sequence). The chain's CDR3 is CSAPSGGRDSYNEQFF. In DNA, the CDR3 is TGCAGTGCCCCTAGCGGGGGTAGGGACTCCTACAATGAGCAGTTCTTC.

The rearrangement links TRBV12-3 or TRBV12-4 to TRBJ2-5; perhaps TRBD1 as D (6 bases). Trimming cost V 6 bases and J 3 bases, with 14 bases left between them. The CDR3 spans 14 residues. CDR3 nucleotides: TGTGCCAGCAGAATGGCAGGGGCTAAAGAGACCCAGTACTTC. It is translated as CASRMAGAKETQYF.

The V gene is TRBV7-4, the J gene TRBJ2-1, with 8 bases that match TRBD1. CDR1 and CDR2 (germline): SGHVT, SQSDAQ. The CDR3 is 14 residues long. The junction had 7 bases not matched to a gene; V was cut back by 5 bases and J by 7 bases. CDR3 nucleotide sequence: TGTGCCAGCAGCATCAACAGGGGGAAAAATGAGCAGTTCTTC. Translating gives CASSINRGKNEQFF.

DNA of the CDR3: TGCAGTGCTACGCAGAGGGCTACCCAGTACACCTTC. Translating gives CSATQRATQYTF. The rearrangement uses TRBV20-1 and TRBJ1-2; D remains ambiguous. Trimming removed 4 bases from V and 11 bases from J, with 17 bases in between. Germline assignment: CDR1 DFQATT and CDR2 SNEGSKA (reference sequence). The CDR3 contains 12 residues.

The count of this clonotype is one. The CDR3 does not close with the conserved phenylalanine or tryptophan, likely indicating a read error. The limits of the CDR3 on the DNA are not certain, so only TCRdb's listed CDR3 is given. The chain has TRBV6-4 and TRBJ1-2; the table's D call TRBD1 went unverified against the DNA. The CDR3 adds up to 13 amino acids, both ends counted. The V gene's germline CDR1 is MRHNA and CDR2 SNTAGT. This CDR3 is CASRVGRGHGHTI.